Listed here are 31 T cell receptor beta chains from one sample, sequenced in a study of identical twins. From the 5' RACE reads, TCRdb called clonotypes with MiXCR, one entry per CDR3 protein. The sample contains 450,000 or so distinct CDR3 sequences, approximately 15% of which appear only once. A further study also used this sample, focusing on yellow fever vaccine responses in identical twins.

The sequenced material came from CD4+ T cells sorted from blood. The receptors were sampled from a woman younger than 30 in good health.

The chain is built from TRBV3-1 and TRBJ2-7, with 12 nucleotides matching TRBD2. J gave up 3 bases and V 0 bases, and 6 bases lay outside the gene matches. The CDR3 is made up of 17 amino acids. CDR1 is LGHDT, CDR2 YNNKEL, per germline (reference sequence). CDR3: CASSQDRLAGDHYEQYF. The DNA of the CDR3 is TGTGCCAGCAGCCAAGATAGACTAGCGGGGGACCACTACGAGCAGTACTTC.

The chain uses TRBV18 and TRBJ2-1; the D gene is possibly TRBD1 (5 bases). Per germline, CDR1 KGHSH and CDR2 LQKENI. This CDR3 has 13 residues. Trimming cost V 2 bases and J 8 bases, with 10 bases left between them. The CDR3 loop is CASSPWTNDEQFF. CDR3 DNA: TGTGCCAGCTCACCATGGACAAATGATGAGCAGTTCTTC.

The chain is built from TRBV5-4 and TRBJ2-7, with 9 bases lining up with TRBD1. The germline CDR1 and CDR2 sequences are SGHNT and YYREEE (reference sequence). The V gene end was trimmed by 5 bases and the J gene end by 7 bases; junction bases not matched to a gene: 7. The CDR3 runs to 13 residues. CDR3 sequence reads: CASSDRGRAEQYF. The CDR3 DNA follows: TGTGCCAGCAGTGACAGGGGGAGGGCGGAGCAGTACTTC.

The chain joins TRBV3-1 to TRBJ1-6, with 7 bases aligning to TRBD1. In germline, CDR1 is LGHDT, CDR2 YNNKEL (reference sequence). The CDR3 totals 14 residues. V gave up 4 bases and J gave up 5 bases; unmatched junction bases: 2. DNA for the CDR3: TGTGCCAGCAGCCCGGGACAGAATAATTCACCCCTCCACTTT. Its translation: CASSPGQNNSPLHF.

The CDR3 loop reads CASSPPSGKAYNEQFF. DNA of the CDR3: TGTGCCAGCAGCCCTCCTAGCGGTAAAGCCTACAATGAGCAGTTCTTC. The chain has TRBV5-5 and TRBJ2-1; the match to TRBD2 covers 7 bases. The trim removed 4 bases at V and 2 bases at J, leaving 9 bases unmatched. The CDR3 spans 16 residues. Germline lookup yields CDR1 SGHKS and CDR2 YYEKEE (reference sequence).

Here the CDR3 DNA reads TGCGCCAGCAGCTGGGACAGGCCCCACAATGAGCAGTTCTTC. This encodes CASSWDRPHNEQFF. The chain carries TRBV5-1 and TRBJ2-1; 8 nucleotides agree with TRBD1. The CDR3 is 14 residues long. V shed 3 bases and J 5 bases; nucleotides not matched to a gene: 4. The germline gives CDR1 SGHRS, CDR2 YFSETQ.

This clonotype occurred a few times. The CDR3 spells CATSIRQVFGLLNQPQHF. CDR3 DNA: TGTGCCACCAGCATAAGACAGGTTTTCGGGCTCCTAAATCAGCCCCAGCATTTT. V and J are TRBV15 and TRBJ1-5; possible D gene TRBD1, 6 bases. The ends were cut back, 4 bases at V and 4 bases at J, with 23 bases in the middle. The CDR3 has 18 residues. Germline CDR1 LNHNV, CDR2 YYDKDF (reference sequence).

The CDR3 loop reads CASSLGTSLTDTQYF. As DNA, the CDR3 is TGTGCCAGCAGCTTAGGGACTAGCCTCACAGATACGCAGTATTTT. The gene calls are TRBV7-2 and TRBJ2-3, with 8 bases aligning to TRBD2. Germline V gene data show CDR1 as SGHTA and CDR2 as FQGNSA. This CDR3 has 15 amino acids. V shed 1 base and J 2 bases; nucleotides not matched to a gene: 2.

The rearrangement joins TRBV9 to TRBJ2-3, with D possibly being TRBD2 (5 bases). Trimming took off 10 bases at V and 4 bases at J, with 13 bases between the two ends. Looked up from germline, CDR1 is SGDLS and CDR2 is YYNGEE. The CDR3 runs to 12 residues. The CDR3 loop is CAGGLVPDTQYF. The CDR3 DNA reads TGTGCCGGCGGGTTGGTGCCAGATACGCAGTATTTT. Full variable domain (outside the CDR3, taken from reference TRBV9 and TRBJ2-3): DSGVTQTPKHLITATGQRVTLRCSPRSGDLSVYWYQQSLDQGLQFLIQYYNGEERAKGNILERFSAQQFPDLHSELNLSSLELGDSALYFCAGGLVPDTQYFGPGTRLTVL.

The chain has TRBV28 and TRBJ2-7; 7 positions agree with TRBD2. Looked up from germline, CDR1 is MDHEN and CDR2 is SYDVKM. This CDR3 has 15 amino acids. The V segment lost 3 bases and the J segment 2 bases; nucleotides outside the gene matches: 7. The CDR3 here is CASSFPRGFTYEQYF. The CDR3 DNA follows: TGTGCCAGCAGTTTTCCGCGGGGGTTTACCTACGAGCAGTACTTC.

This clonotype was recorded many times. The J gene is TRBJ2-1, the V gene TRBV7-2; tentative D call: TRBD2 (6 bases). This CDR3 is built from 19 residues. Between the trimmed V and J ends, which lost 0 bases and 0 bases, there was a span of 18 bases. Germline lookup yields CDR1 SGHTA and CDR2 FQGNSA. As DNA, the CDR3 is TGTGCCAGCAGCTTAGCGCCCATGGGGCTAGCGAGCTCCTACAATGAGCAGTTCTTC. As protein: CASSLAPMGLASSYNEQFF.

The J gene is TRBJ2-7, the V gene TRBV20-1, with D hard to call. Trimming took off 0 bases at V and 1 base at J, with 10 bases between the two ends. This CDR3 is built from 14 residues. Germline-derived CDR1 and CDR2 are DFQATT and SNEGSKA (reference sequence). The CDR3 sequence: CSAREGIPSYEQYF. The CDR3 region has the DNA TGCAGTGCTAGAGAGGGGATTCCTTCCTACGAGCAGTACTTC.

This clonotype has at least ten counts. This chain uses TRBV3-1 with TRBJ1-6; D perhaps matches TRBD1 (5 bases). This CDR3 spans 14 amino acids. Trimming pared 4 bases from V and 8 bases from J, leaving 12 bases between. From germline, CDR1 is LGHDT and CDR2 YNNKEL (reference sequence). In DNA, the CDR3 is TGTGCCAGCAGCCCGCGGACAACGGATTCACCCCTCCACTTT. Translated, it gives CASSPRTTDSPLHF.

The chain carries TRBV5-1 and TRBJ2-2; D possibly corresponds to TRBD2 (5 bases). The CDR3 is made up of 13 amino acids. V was pared by 4 bases and J by 6 bases, with 10 bases between. Germline V gives CDR1 SGHRS, CDR2 YFSETQ. Written as DNA, the CDR3 is TGCGCCAGCAGCCGGGAAGGTTCCGGGGAGCTGTTTTTT. Translated, it gives CASSREGSGELFF.

V gene TRBV24-1 combines with J gene TRBJ2-1; 9 bases align to TRBD1. The CDR3 is 14 residues long. Germline V CDR1 and CDR2: KGHDR, SFDVKD. Germline trimming cut 4 bases from V and 11 bases from J; bases unmatched to any gene: 8. The CDR3, as DNA: TGTGCCACCAGTGACAACTGGGACAGGGCGAAGCAGTTCTTC. This translates into CATSDNWDRAKQFF.

Only a few counts were recorded for this clonotype. V gene TRBV5-1 combines with J gene TRBJ2-7, with 16 positions matching TRBD2. CDR3 length: 15 amino acids. The junction had 7 bases not matched to a gene; V was cut back by 4 bases and J by 9 bases. Germline V gives CDR1 SGHRS, CDR2 YFSETQ. For the CDR3, the DNA is TGCGCCAGCAGCGCGGGACTAGCGGGAGGGCCAGGGCAGTACTTC. As protein: CASSAGLAGGPGQYF. Based on the CDR3 plus reference TRBV5-1 and TRBJ2-7, the full variable domain is KAGVTQTPRYLIKTRGQQVTLSCSPISGHRSVSWYQQTPGQGLQFLFEYFSETQRNKGNFPGRFSGRQFSNSRSEMNVSTLELGDSALYLCASSAGLAGGPGQYFGPGTRLTVT.

The rearrangement uses TRBV6-2 or TRBV6-3 and TRBJ2-5; 7 bases fit TRBD1. V was clipped by 6 bases and J by 4 bases; unmatched bases: 5. The germline V gene has CDR1 MNHEY and CDR2 SVGEGT. The CDR3 spans 13 residues. Here the CDR3 reads CASRVQGRETQYF. CDR3 sequence (DNA): TGTGCCAGCAGAGTACAGGGGAGAGAGACCCAGTACTTC.

The chain carries TRBV10-2 and TRBJ2-7; 7 bases agree with TRBD2. This CDR3 region has 15 residues. Germline trimming cut 4 bases from V and 0 bases from J; bases unmatched to any gene: 6. The germline CDR1 and CDR2 sequences are WSHSY and SAAADI. In DNA form, the CDR3 reads TGCGCCAGCAGTGGGGGGGGTTCCTTCTCCTACGAGCAGTACTTC. Translation: CASSGGGSFSYEQYF.

The V and J genes are TRBV7-2 and TRBJ2-1, with 11 bases identical to TRBD1. Looked up from germline, CDR1 is SGHTA and CDR2 is FQGNSA. Trimming removed 7 bases from V and 11 bases from J; junction bases left unmatched: 13. This CDR3 is built from 15 residues. CDR3 in DNA: TGTGCCAGCACCGACTCCGGGACAGGGGGTCCGAAGCAGTTCTTC. Protein: CASTDSGTGGPKQFF.

This clonotype was picked up a small number of times. J is TRBJ2-1 and V is TRBV5-1; 8 positions match TRBD1. Germline CDR1 reads SGHRS; CDR2 reads YFSETQ. This CDR3 is built from 14 residues. J gave up 7 bases and V 3 bases, and 6 bases lay outside the gene matches. CDR3 nucleotides: TGCGCCAGCAGCTGGAAGGACAGGGATAATGAGCAGTTCTTC. Translation gives CASSWKDRDNEQFF.

The chain joins TRBV29-1 to TRBJ2-1; D is possibly TRBD1 (5 bases). CDR1 and CDR2 from the germline V gene are SQVTM and ANQGSEA. The CDR3 is 15 residues long. V was shortened by 7 bases and J by 0 bases, with 16 bases between the two germline ends. In nucleotides, the CDR3 is TGCAGCGCTAAACCACAGGTGCCCTCCTACAATGAGCAGTTCTTC. The encoded protein is CSAKPQVPSYNEQFF.

This clonotype has a handful of counts. This chain connects TRBV6-1 to TRBJ2-1, with 10 bases matching TRBD2. This CDR3 has 17 residues. Germline values: CDR1 MNHNS, CDR2 SASEGT. V shed 6 bases, J shed 3 bases, and the junction held 11 bases outside the gene matches. The CDR3 DNA sequence: TGTGCCAGCAGCCGATCAAGCGGGAGGGTATACTACAATGAGCAGTTCTTC. Translating it yields CASSRSSGRVYYNEQFF.

The CDR3 loop reads CASGGGPPIPYEQYF. The CDR3 DNA sequence: TGTGCCAGCGGAGGGGGCCCCCCAATCCCCTACGAGCAGTACTTC. The genes are TRBV12-3 or TRBV12-4 and TRBJ2-7; D perhaps matches TRBD1 (7 bases). Between the trimmed V and J ends, which lost 8 bases and 2 bases, there was a span of 19 bases. The CDR3 loop spans 15 amino acids.

The J gene is TRBJ2-5, the V gene TRBV5-6; TRBD1 matches 7 bases. Germline V gene lookup returns CDR1 SGHDT and CDR2 YYEEEE. Trimming cost V 4 bases and J 4 bases; bases outside gene matches: 7. The CDR3 length is 14 residues. Written as DNA, the CDR3 is TGTGCCAGCAGCACAACAGGGGCGAGAGAGACCCAGTACTTC. As protein: CASSTTGARETQYF.

This clonotype was seen only a few times. The chain employs TRBV7-6 and TRBJ2-7, with D maybe TRBD1 (6 bases). This CDR3 region has 14 residues. Trimming took 3 bases from V and 0 from J, leaving 9 bases between them. CDR1 is SGHVS, CDR2 FNYEAQ, per germline. This CDR3 is CASSFGQISYEQYF. CDR3 DNA sequence: TGTGCCAGCAGCTTCGGACAGATCTCCTACGAGCAGTACTTC. Filled out from reference TRBV7-6 and TRBJ2-7, the complete variable domain reads GAGVSQSPRYKVTKRGQDVALRCDPISGHVSLYWYRQALGQGPEFLTYFNYEAQQDKSGLPNDRFSAERPEGSISTLTIQRTEQRDSAMYRCASSFGQISYEQYFGPGTRLTVT.

The J gene is TRBJ2-3, the V gene TRBV2; 8 nucleotides agree with TRBD2. Trimming cost V 6 bases and J 2 bases; bases outside gene matches: 13. The CDR3 length is 17 residues. CDR1 SNHLY and CDR2 FYNNEI come from the germline V gene. The CDR3 bases are TGTGCCAGCAGCGACCGAGTGGAACTAGCGGACACAGATACGCAGTATTTT. This codes for CASSDRVELADTDTQYF.

This clonotype occurred many times. V and J are TRBV10-3 and TRBJ1-1, with D possibly matching TRBD1 (5 bases). The CDR3 totals 16 residues. Germline V gene data show CDR1 as ENHRY and CDR2 as SYGVKD. Between the trimmed V and J ends, which lost 2 bases and 4 bases, there was a span of 17 bases. CDR3 in DNA: TGTGCCATCAGTGAGCGGGACGGGCAGCCCGGCACTGAAGCTTTCTTT. It is translated as CAISERDGQPGTEAFF.

The chain recombines TRBV20-1 with TRBJ2-5; 11 bases line up with TRBD2. Looked up from germline, CDR1 is DFQATT and CDR2 is SNEGSKA (reference sequence). There are 16 residues in the CDR3. V trimming: 1 base; J trimming: 5 bases; junction bases outside the gene matches: 9. The CDR3: CSARVGPSGRYETQYF. Here the CDR3 DNA reads TGCAGTGCTAGAGTAGGCCCTAGCGGGAGGTACGAGACCCAGTACTTC.

This clonotype was picked up a small number of times. The gene calls are TRBV6-4 and TRBJ1-1, with D hard to call. Germline loops: CDR1 MRHNA, CDR2 SNTAGT. V was shortened by 10 bases and J by 3 bases, with 18 bases between the two germline ends. CDR3 length: 14 amino acids. CDR3 protein: CAKRGRSIDTEAFF. The CDR3 nucleotides read TGTGCCAAAAGAGGAAGGAGCATTGACACTGAAGCTTTCTTT.

The genes are TRBV15 and TRBJ2-5; 8 bases line up with TRBD1. This CDR3 has 17 amino acids. V gave up 0 bases and J gave up 5 bases; unmatched junction bases: 11. Germline V gene data show CDR1 as LNHNV and CDR2 as YYDKDF (reference sequence). The CDR3 spells CATSRDHLGQVLETQYF. The CDR3 nucleotides are TGTGCCACCAGCAGAGATCACCTGGGACAGGTTCTGGAGACCCAGTACTTC.

This clonotype was seen more than once but under ten times. The rearrangement links TRBV5-1 to TRBJ2-5; TRBD1 might be the D (5 bases). CDR3 length: 15 amino acids. Looked up from germline, CDR1 is SGHRS and CDR2 is YFSETQ. Deletions cut 1 base from V and 2 bases from J, with 12 bases between. CDR3 protein: CASSLLGQDQETQYF. CDR3 bases: TGCGCCAGCAGCTTGCTGGGGCAGGATCAAGAGACCCAGTACTTC.